This entry lists 32 T cell receptor beta chains sequenced from one sample in a study of blood T cell repertoires in COVID-19 (TCRdb year 2020). The receptor library was made with the immunoSEQ multiplex PCR assay. TCRdb mirrors the immuneACCESS table, restricted to in-frame sequences. Some clones are absent from its copies; in checked studies, under half trace to an unresolved V gene, and the reason for the others is unknown. Counted in this sample were around 330,000 clones; 85% of them appeared once. The ten largest clones capture 1.5% to 2% of the sample. The material sequenced was PBMCs or T cells enriched from blood (not recorded which). The receptors derive from a woman in her twenties or thirties who had been exposed to COVID-19.

The chain combines TRBV7-6 with TRBJ1-4, with 7 bases lining up with TRBD1. This CDR3 region has 16 residues. Germline values: CDR1 SGHVS, CDR2 FNYEAQ. After removal of 4 bases from V and 1 base from J, the junction contained 6 bases not matched to a gene. CDR3 sequence reads: CASSSGQPLTNEKLFF. The DNA for the CDR3 is TGTGCCAGCAGCTCGGGACAGCCTCTAACTAATGAAAAACTGTTTTTT.

The chain uses TRBV5-1 and TRBJ1-6; the match to TRBD1 covers 9 bases. The germline V gene has CDR1 SGHRS and CDR2 YFSETQ. The V segment lost 0 bases and the J segment 10 bases; nucleotides outside the gene matches: 5. This CDR3 contains 15 residues. CDR3 sequence: CASSLGGTGTSPLHF. The CDR3 bases are TGCGCCAGCAGCTTGGGCGGGACAGGGACCTCACCCCTCCACTTT.

The J gene is TRBJ2-3, the V gene TRBV19, with 9 nucleotides matching TRBD1. J lost 4 bases, V lost 6 bases, and 8 bases had no gene match. CDR3 length: 15 residues. Germline-derived CDR1 and CDR2 are LNHDA and SQIVND (reference sequence). The CDR3 sequence: CASSSGTGISDTQYF. The CDR3 region has the DNA TGTGCCAGTAGCTCCGGGACAGGGATTTCAGATACGCAGTATTTT.

This clone was picked up one time. The rearrangement uses TRBV5-4 and TRBJ2-6; 9 nucleotides line up with TRBD1. The CDR3 has 17 amino acids. Germline trimming cut 2 bases from V and 1 base from J; bases unmatched to any gene: 4. The germline V gene has CDR1 SGHNT and CDR2 YYREEE (reference sequence). CDR3: CASSFSGTGSGANVLTF. CDR3 coding DNA: TGTGCCAGCAGCTTCTCCGGGACAGGGTCTGGGGCCAACGTCCTGACTTTC.

The chain carries TRBV7-2 and TRBJ1-3, with TRBD1 matching over 7 bases. CDR1 and CDR2 from the germline V gene are SGHTA and FQGNSA. Losses at the gene ends were 2 bases for V and 5 bases for J; bases not matched to a gene: 6. The CDR3 has 15 amino acids. This CDR3 is CASSLPPGGRNTIYF. The CDR3 nucleotides read TGTGCCAGCAGCTTACCCCCAGGGGGGCGAAACACCATATATTTT.

The chain combines TRBV28 with TRBJ2-2; D might be TRBD1 (5 bases). This CDR3 contains 15 residues. V lost 6 bases and J 3 bases, leaving 14 bases between the germline ends. The germline CDR1 and CDR2 sequences are MDHEN and SYDVKM. This CDR3 is CASSPPRVYTGELFF. DNA of the CDR3: TGTGCCAGCAGCCCCCCCAGGGTTTACACCGGGGAGCTGTTTTTT.

This rearrangement joins TRBV1 to TRBJ1-2; the D call of TRBD1 is as the table states it, not checked on the DNA. TRBV1 constitutes a pseudogene. The CDR3 length is 15 residues. The CDR3, as DNA: TGCACCAGCAGCCAAGACCCCCCCGCAGGCTACGGCTACACCTTC. Translation gives CTSSQDPPAGYGYTF.

The V call is TRBV7-9, the J call TRBJ1-2; D unclear. The V gene lost 7 bases and the J gene lost 1 base, with 19 bases spanning the gap. CDR1 is SEHNR and CDR2 is FQNEAQ in the germline V gene (reference sequence). This CDR3 contains 16 residues. The CDR3 sequence: CASTPGSFSFNYGYTF. CDR3 DNA: TGTGCCAGCACCCCGGGGAGTTTTTCTTTTAACTATGGCTACACCTTC.

J is TRBJ2-7 and V is TRBV2, with D uncertain. The V gene lost 6 bases and the J gene lost 0 bases, with 6 bases spanning the gap. This CDR3 spans 12 amino acids. CDR1 SNHLY and CDR2 FYNNEI come from the germline V gene. CDR3 in amino acids: CASRTPSYEQYF. The CDR3 bases are TGTGCCAGCAGAACTCCCTCCTACGAGCAGTACTTC.

This clone is a singleton in its sample. The V and J genes are TRBV28 and TRBJ1-4; D might be TRBD1 (5 bases). This CDR3 contains 12 residues. V was clipped by 9 bases and J by 5 bases, with 10 bases between them. The V gene's germline CDR1 is MDHEN and CDR2 SYDVKM. CDR3: CASRTSNEKLFF. The CDR3 DNA sequence: TGTGCCAGTCGGACAAGCAATGAAAAACTGTTTTTT.

V is TRBV28 and J is TRBJ2-2; D perhaps matches TRBD2 (6 bases). The length of the CDR3 is 14 residues. Trimming took off 2 bases at V and 5 bases at J, with 9 bases between the two ends. CDR1 and CDR2 from the germline V gene are MDHEN and SYDVKM. CDR3 nucleotides: TGTGCCAGCAGTTTACCGGAGGGAACCGGGGAGCTGTTTTTT. Encoded protein: CASSLPEGTGELFF.

This chain joins TRBV7-9 and TRBJ1-2, with TRBD1 as a possible D gene (5 bases). The V gene's germline CDR1 is SEHNR and CDR2 FQNEAQ (reference sequence). V was clipped by 5 bases and J by 5 bases, with 27 bases between them. The length of the CDR3 is 18 residues. The CDR3 DNA follows: TGTGCCAGCAGCGACCAACCAGCGACAGCCCGACTCTTTTATGGCTACACCTTC. It is translated as CASSDQPATARLFYGYTF.

This chain uses TRBV9 with TRBJ1-1; tentative D call: TRBD1 (5 bases). The germline V gene has CDR1 SGDLS and CDR2 YYNGEE. With 3 bases removed from V and 1 base from J, the gap between germline ends came to 13 bases. The CDR3 has 15 amino acids. For the CDR3, the DNA is TGTGCCAGCAGCGGGGCCGGGACTCAGAACACTGAAGCTTTCTTT. Its protein product is CASSGAGTQNTEAFF.

The genes are TRBV10-2 and TRBJ1-6; a possible D gene is TRBD1 (5 bases). V lost 4 bases and J 8 bases, leaving 18 bases between the germline ends. CDR1 and CDR2 (germline): WSHSY, SAAADI. The CDR3 totals 16 residues. CDR3 DNA: TGCGCCAGCAGTGCAAGGAAAGGGGTAGGTGATTCACCCCTCCACTTT. It specifies CASSARKGVGDSPLHF.

This clone was seen only once. The rearrangement links TRBV18 to TRBJ1-4, with D hard to call. CDR1 KGHSH and CDR2 LQKENI come from the germline V gene. This CDR3 has 14 amino acids. Trimming stripped 3 bases from V and 6 bases from J, with 11 bases between. CDR3 in DNA: TGTGCCAGCTCACCTCCCACGGGAGATGAAAAACTGTTTTTT. Its translation: CASSPPTGDEKLFF.

This rearrangement joins TRBV6-2 or TRBV6-3 to TRBJ2-1; 12 bases line up with TRBD2. Germline CDR1 is MNHEY and CDR2 is SVGEGT. The ends lost 6 bases at V and 6 bases at J; junction bases unmatched: 6. CDR3 size: 15 residues. The CDR3 sequence is CASSPSGRAFNEQFF. The CDR3 region has the DNA TGTGCCAGCAGCCCTAGCGGGAGGGCCTTCAATGAGCAGTTCTTC.

The genes are TRBV2 and TRBJ2-1, with TRBD2 as a possible D gene (5 bases). The ends were cut back, 2 bases at V and 1 base at J, with 12 bases in the middle. Germline assignment: CDR1 SNHLY and CDR2 FYNNEI. The CDR3 is made up of 16 amino acids. The CDR3 bases are TGTGCCAGCAGTGAATGGGCGGGTACTTCCTACAATGAGCAGTTCTTC. It translates to CASSEWAGTSYNEQFF.

This rearrangement joins TRBV28 to TRBJ1-5, with 11 bases matching TRBD1. J lost 7 bases, V lost 4 bases, and 6 bases had no gene match. The V gene's germline CDR1 is MDHEN and CDR2 SYDVKM. This CDR3 contains 15 residues. The CDR3: CASSSPGTGGQPQHF. The CDR3 nucleotides read TGTGCCAGCAGTTCCCCCGGGACAGGGGGACAGCCCCAGCATTTT.

J is TRBJ1-1 and V is TRBV19; D ambiguous. This CDR3 has 14 amino acids. The V and J ends lost 3 bases and 5 bases respectively, with 13 bases between them. The germline V gene has CDR1 LNHDA and CDR2 SQIVND (reference sequence). CDR3 nucleotides: TGTGCCAGTAGTATTTTGGGTGGGAGTACTGAAGCTTTCTTT. This encodes CASSILGGSTEAFF.

The genes are TRBV19 and TRBJ1-6; TRBD1 aligns across 7 bases. CDR1 and CDR2 (germline): LNHDA, SQIVND (reference sequence). CDR3 size: 15 residues. With 6 bases clipped from V and 7 bases from J, the junction kept 9 bases outside the gene matches. CDR3 DNA: TGTGCCAGTAGCGAGACAGGGATGGAAAATTCACCCCTCCACTTT. Translation gives CASSETGMENSPLHF.

The CDR3 reads CASSFVSNEKLFF. DNA for the CDR3: TGTGCCAGCAGCTTCGTCAGTAATGAAAAACTGTTTTTT. The rearrangement joins TRBV7-9 to TRBJ1-4; D gene uncertain. Trimming removed 3 bases at V and 4 bases at J, with 6 bases between. The CDR3 covers 13 residues. Germline assignment: CDR1 SEHNR and CDR2 FQNEAQ (reference sequence).

The chain combines TRBV6-5 with TRBJ1-2, with a tentative D call TRBD1 (5 bases). V was shortened by 4 bases and J by 6 bases, with 12 bases between the two germline ends. Germline V gives CDR1 MNHEY, CDR2 SVGAGI. This CDR3 is 13 amino acids long. The CDR3: CASSFGRGDGYTF. The CDR3 DNA is TGTGCCAGCAGTTTCGGTCGGGGGGATGGCTACACCTTC.

The chain recombines TRBV13 with TRBJ1-6, with no clear D. The germline V gene has CDR1 PRHDT and CDR2 FYEKMQ (reference sequence). With 5 bases removed from V and 6 bases from J, the gap between germline ends came to 8 bases. CDR3 size: 13 residues. For the CDR3, the DNA is TGTGCCAGCAGCCGGGGTCCTAATTCACCCCTCCACTTT. Residues: CASSRGPNSPLHF.

The count of this clone is one. The chain combines TRBV21-1 with TRBJ1-2; the DNA was not compared with TRBD1, the D call given in the table. TRBV21-1 is annotated as a pseudogene. This CDR3 region has 13 residues. CDR3: CASSGGSGDGYTF. CDR3 nucleotide sequence: TGTGCCAGCAGTGGGGGCTCCGGGGATGGCTACACCTTC.

This clone was detected only once. V and J are TRBV30 and TRBJ2-3, with TRBD1 as a possible D gene (6 bases). CDR1 is GTSNPN and CDR2 is SVGIG in the germline V gene (reference sequence). Trimming took 3 bases from V and 1 from J, leaving 8 bases between them. The length of the CDR3 is 13 residues. CDR3 sequence: CAWRTGGTDTQYF. The CDR3 DNA follows: TGTGCCTGGAGGACAGGCGGCACAGATACGCAGTATTTT.

V usage is TRBV7-9 and J usage is TRBJ1-2, with 9 bases aligning to TRBD1. The CDR3 runs to 15 residues. The V gene's germline CDR1 is SEHNR and CDR2 FQNEAQ (reference sequence). J gave up 5 bases and V 5 bases, and 9 bases lay outside the gene matches. The CDR3 sequence is CASSRDRGELYGYTF. The CDR3 nucleotides are TGTGCCAGCAGCCGAGACAGGGGGGAACTATATGGCTACACCTTC. The variable domain in full, with the rest retrieved from reference TRBV7-9 and TRBJ1-2, is DTGVSQNPRHKITKRGQNVTFRCDPISEHNRLYWYRQTLGQGPEFLTYFQNEAQLEKSRLLSDRFSAERPKGSFSTLEIQRTEQGDSAMYLCASSRDRGELYGYTFGSGTRLTVV.

The chain recombines TRBV29-1 with TRBJ2-5; D not resolved. The V gene's germline CDR1 is SQVTM and CDR2 ANQGSEA. The CDR3 covers 10 residues. Deletions cut 4 bases from V and 5 bases from J, with 5 bases between. The CDR3 DNA reads as TGCAGCGTTGTTCTGGAGACCCAGTACTTC. Translating gives CSVVLETQYF.

The chain joins TRBV12-3 or TRBV12-4 to TRBJ1-5, with D perhaps matching TRBD1 (5 bases). The CDR3 covers 13 residues. The germline V and J ends were trimmed by 6 bases and 7 bases, with 13 bases remaining between them. The CDR3 bases are TGTGCCAGCAGAAGAGACAGCGAACAGCCCCAGCATTTT. It is translated as CASRRDSEQPQHF.

The chain couples TRBV30 to TRBJ1-6; TRBD1 might be the D (6 bases). The V gene's germline CDR1 is GTSNPN and CDR2 SVGIG (reference sequence). The V gene lost 0 bases and the J gene lost 9 bases, with 21 bases spanning the gap. The CDR3 is made up of 17 amino acids. CDR3 loop: CAWSVPPPQGSRSPLHF. The DNA of the CDR3 is TGTGCCTGGAGTGTACCACCTCCTCAGGGGAGTCGTTCACCCCTCCACTTT.

In its sample, this clone was seen once. This chain's CDR3 is CASSGQGYSNQPQHF. CDR3 in DNA: TGTGCCAGCAGTGGTCAGGGGTATAGCAATCAGCCCCAGCATTTT. The gene calls are TRBV25-1 and TRBJ1-5; the D gene is possibly TRBD1 (6 bases). V was cut by 4 bases and J by 0 bases, with 10 bases left in between. The V gene's germline CDR1 is MGHDK and CDR2 SYGVNS. This CDR3 is built from 15 residues.

This clone appeared once. The V call is TRBV24-1, the J call TRBJ2-5; 11 bases line up with TRBD2. V was clipped by 3 bases and J by 1 base; unmatched bases: 6. Germline V CDR1 and CDR2: KGHDR, SFDVKD. The CDR3 runs 17 residues. CDR3: CATSDAASGGFQETQYF. CDR3 sequence (DNA): TGTGCCACCAGTGATGCTGCTAGCGGGGGGTTCCAAGAGACCCAGTACTTC.

Here the CDR3 reads CASSLGTSGGDEQFF. CDR3 in DNA: TGTGCCAGCAGCCTCGGGACTAGCGGGGGTGATGAGCAGTTCTTC. The V call is TRBV7-6, the J call TRBJ2-1, with TRBD2 matching over 14 bases. Germline V CDR1 and CDR2: SGHVS, FNYEAQ. The length of the CDR3 is 15 residues. With V trimmed by 5 bases and J by 8 bases, 5 bases remained unmatched.